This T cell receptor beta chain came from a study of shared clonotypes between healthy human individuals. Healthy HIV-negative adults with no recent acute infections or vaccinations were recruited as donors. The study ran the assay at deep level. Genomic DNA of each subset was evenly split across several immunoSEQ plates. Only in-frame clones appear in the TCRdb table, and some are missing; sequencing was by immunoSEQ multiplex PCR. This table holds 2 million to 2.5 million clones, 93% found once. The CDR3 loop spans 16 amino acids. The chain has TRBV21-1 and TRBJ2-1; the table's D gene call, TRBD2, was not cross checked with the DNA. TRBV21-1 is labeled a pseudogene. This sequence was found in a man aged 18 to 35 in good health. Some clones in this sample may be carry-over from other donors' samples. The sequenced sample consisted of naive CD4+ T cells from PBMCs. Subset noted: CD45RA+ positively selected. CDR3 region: CASSKAGTSRSNEQFF. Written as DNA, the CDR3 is TGTGCCAGCAGCAAAGCCGGGACTAGCCGTAGTAATGAGCAGTTCTTC.